This T cell receptor beta chain appears in the sequencing data of a study of memory CD4+ T cells and cytomegalovirus serostatus (dated by TCRdb to about 2019). Regarding the research as a whole: The cohort comprised 33 healthy Belgian adults, 9 CMV seropositive and some 24 CMV seronegative. To replicate a published TCR-based CMV serostatus classifier, the researchers sequenced the CD4+ memory TCRbeta repertoires of a Belgian cohort whose cytomegalovirus serostatus was known. What the authors observed across the whole study: On the Belgian cohort, the classifier based on the original framework reached a median bootstrapped AUC of roughly 0.94, with a 95% CI of 0.76-1.00. Among the roughly 160 previously reported CMV-associated TCRbeta sequences, 67 showed up in the CD4+ memory repertoires, with each one found in between one and five individuals. CMV serostatus prediction reached a median bootstrapped AUC of roughly 0.95 with the original framework and about 0.91 with a US-trained random forest. Only CD4+CD45RO+ memory cells were sequenced, in contrast to the original study, in which naive and memory CD4+ and CD8+ populations were covered. The results were read as suggesting that the CMV-associated TCR signature is, for the most part, present in the CD4+ memory repertoire.

This clone was seen a few times. This receptor's antigen is unknown. Base qualities are not provided; no much larger clone lies one nucleotide away. A FACSAria II was used to sort memory CD4+ T cells, defined as single viable CD3+CD4+CD8-CD45RO+ cells. To determine CMV serostatus, a Roche Elecsys assay was used that detects serum IgG against CMV pp150, pp28, p38 and p52. After thawing, total CD4+ T cells were enriched by positive selection with CD4 magnetic microbeads. Samples originated from another study that specifically interrogated the CD4+ T cell memory repertoire. Peripheral blood mononuclear cells were isolated and cryopreserved following standard operating procedures; serum was stored at -80 °C. The staining used CD3-PerCP (BW264/56), CD4-APC (RPA-T4), CD45RO-PE (UCHT1) and CD8-Pacific Orange (3B5) antibodies, and Sytox blue was used to exclude non-viable cells. The CDR3 runs 15 residues from the cysteine to the phenylalanine. Only the CDR3 DNA stays, 45 bases, in frame from base 1. A distance of 13 bases separates the germline ends of V and J, which lose 5 bases and 2 bases respectively. Looking up the germline V gene yields CDR1 KGHSH and CDR2 LQKENI.

The Quick-DNA Microprep Kit was used to extract genomic DNA from the sorted cells. TCRbeta DNA was amplified with the immunoSEQ hsTCRbeta kit following the manufacturer's protocol. An Illumina MiSeq instrument was used to sequence the TCRbeta libraries. As for the original processing: After out-of-frame sequences were removed, 2.4 million or so distinct TCRbeta sequences remained, averaging around 66,000 per individual. Two values were used to score each individual: the count of about 150 previously reported CMV-associated TCRbeta sequences and the total count of productive distinct TCRbeta sequences. A beta-binomial model was reimplemented in Python, and scikit-learn random forests with default parameters were trained on data from the US cohort. Classifier performance on the Belgian cohort was summarized as median AUC with percentile confidence intervals over 10,000 bootstrap iterations. TCRdb's version of the immuneACCESS table is confined to in-frame rearrangements and falls short of the full clone set. An unresolved V gene accounts for under half of the shortfall where checked; the remainder is of unknown origin. The D gene and trimming were derived from the DNA, and the V and J assignments and clone size from that table. The sample table records some 26,000 clones; about 80% of these occur just once. The ten biggest clones cover around 0.66% of the sample.

The TCR comes from an adult in good health and CMV-seronegative. The rearranged segments are TRBV18 and TRBJ1-5, and the D gene may be TRBD1, 6 bases matching. Input material: memory CD4+ T cells from blood. This receptor carries the CDR3 CASSSQGSGNQPQHF. Read as DNA, the sequence is TGTGCCAGCTCATCACAGGGAAGTGGCAATCAGCCCCAGCATTTT.